Below are 14 T cell receptor beta chains sequenced from a single sample in a study of PD-1 blockade in mismatch repair-deficient tumors listed by TCRdb under 2017. Libraries came from the immunoSEQ multiplex PCR assay. This is the immuneACCESS table as TCRdb keeps it, with only in-frame sequences that have V and J called. A part of the clones is gone; compared with another copy, unresolved V genes explain less than half, and the rest is unexplained. Across this sample there are 30,000 to 45,000 clones, with roughly 84% seen only once. The biggest ten clones account for approximately 3.9% of the sample. The specimen was peripheral blood, collected approximately 78 weeks after starting pembrolizumab. The source is an adult with mismatch repair-deficient cancer.

This clone was counted a few times. The chain combines TRBV19 with TRBJ2-7, with D possibly TRBD1 on 6 matching bases. The V and J ends lost 4 bases and 1 base respectively, with 8 bases between them. The CDR3 length is 13 residues. CDR1 LNHDA and CDR2 SQIVND come from the germline V gene (reference sequence). The DNA of the CDR3 is TGTGCCAGTAGTACAGGACAGTCCTACGAGCAGTACTTC. Protein sequence: CASSTGQSYEQYF.

The chain couples TRBV9 to TRBJ1-4; a weak D match, TRBD1 (5 bases). The V gene lost 0 bases and the J gene lost 8 bases, with 14 bases spanning the gap. CDR3 length: 15 amino acids. In germline, CDR1 is SGDLS, CDR2 YYNGEE. The CDR3, as DNA: TGTGCCAGCAGCGTAGGTGTGGGCGCAGGGGAAAAACTGTTTTTT. Amino acids: CASSVGVGAGEKLFF.

This clone was recorded only once. The J gene is TRBJ2-1, the V gene TRBV7-6, with 8 bases identical to TRBD2. From germline, CDR1 is SGHVS and CDR2 FNYEAQ. After removal of 2 bases from V and 9 bases from J, the junction contained 9 bases not matched to a gene. CDR3 length: 15 residues. CDR3 sequence: CASSLTGPAGGEQFF. The CDR3 DNA reads TGTGCCAGCAGCTTAACGGGCCCGGCGGGAGGTGAGCAGTTCTTC.

This chain links TRBV21-1 with TRBJ2-7; TRBD2, the D gene given by the table, was not confirmed from the DNA. TRBV21-1 corresponds to a pseudogene. The CDR3 has 15 amino acids. CDR3 DNA: TGTGCCAGCAGCAAAGGACTAGCGGAGCCCTACGAGCAGTACTTC. As protein: CASSKGLAEPYEQYF.

The V and J genes are TRBV19 and TRBJ1-2; no definite D call. CDR1 is LNHDA, CDR2 SQIVND, per germline (reference sequence). This CDR3 has 17 residues. The V end was cut by 3 bases, the J end by 8 bases, with 25 bases between. The CDR3 region has the DNA TGTGCCAGTAGTATTTCGGCGGCAGATCAGGTTTCGACGGGCTACACCTTC. Its translation: CASSISAADQVSTGYTF.

V is TRBV9 and J is TRBJ2-5, with TRBD2 matching over 7 bases. This CDR3 has 14 residues. The V gene end was trimmed by 2 bases and the J gene end by 3 bases; junction bases not matched to a gene: 4. Germline V gene sequence: CDR1 SGDLS, CDR2 YYNGEE. The DNA for the CDR3 is TGTGCCAGCAGCGTCGGAGGGAGGGAAGAGACCCAGTACTTC. It codes for CASSVGGREETQYF.

The chain recombines TRBV7-8 with TRBJ2-5; 12 bases agree with TRBD2. Per germline, CDR1 SGHVS and CDR2 FQNEAQ. The CDR3 sequence is 16 residues long. The V gene end was trimmed by 6 bases and the J gene end by 1 base; junction bases not matched to a gene: 6. The DNA for the CDR3 is TGTGCCAGCAGTTTTATACTAGCGGGAGGCCAAGAGACCCAGTACTTC. This gives the protein CASSFILAGGQETQYF.

This clone was counted a few times. The chain carries TRBV19 and TRBJ1-1; D is undetermined. Germline V gene data show CDR1 as LNHDA and CDR2 as SQIVND (reference sequence). V gave up 6 bases and J gave up 11 bases, with 16 bases separating them. This CDR3 is built from 12 residues. CDR3 sequence: CASSHRRDAAFF. The CDR3 DNA reads as TGTGCCAGTAGCCATCGGCGGGATGCGGCTTTCTTT.

The chain couples TRBV28 to TRBJ2-2; 7 bases are shared with TRBD1. V lost 5 bases and J lost 3; bases outside the gene matches: 3. Germline assignment: CDR1 MDHEN and CDR2 SYDVKM. CDR3 length equals 14 residues. The CDR3 spells CASSTTGDTGELFF. The CDR3 nucleotides read TGTGCCAGCAGTACAACAGGGGACACCGGGGAGCTGTTTTTT.

The chain carries TRBV4-3 and TRBJ2-7; perhaps TRBD1 as D (6 bases). Trimming stripped 3 bases from V and 2 bases from J, with 14 bases between. Germline CDR1 is LGHNA and CDR2 is YSLEER. This CDR3 contains 15 residues. CDR3 nucleotides: TGCGCCAGCAGCCATTTCGGACAGCCAGCCTACGAGCAGTACTTC. It specifies CASSHFGQPAYEQYF.

The V call is TRBV5-1, the J call TRBJ2-5; D call uncertain. The germline gives CDR1 SGHRS, CDR2 YFSETQ. The CDR3 has 13 residues. Trimming cost V 6 bases and J 5 bases, with 14 bases left between them. The chain's CDR3 is CASKWAGSETQYF. As DNA, the CDR3 is TGCGCCAGCAAATGGGCAGGCTCGGAGACCCAGTACTTC.

This chain uses TRBV7-8 with TRBJ2-5; 10 bases map to TRBD1. The CDR3 consists of 15 residues. Germline V gives CDR1 SGHVS, CDR2 FQNEAQ. The junction had 6 bases not matched to a gene; V was cut back by 3 bases and J by 5 bases. DNA of the CDR3: TGTGCCAGCAGCTTCGACAGGGGGCGAGGGGAGACCCAGTACTTC. Translating gives CASSFDRGRGETQYF.

The chain has TRBV11-2 and TRBJ1-2; no reliable D call. V was trimmed by 2 bases and J by 6 bases, leaving 7 bases between them. The CDR3 sequence is 12 residues long. Per germline, CDR1 SGHAT and CDR2 FQNNGV. This CDR3 is CASSLSGNGYTF. In DNA form, the CDR3 reads TGTGCCAGCAGCTTATCCGGGAATGGCTACACCTTC.

This chain uses TRBV30 with TRBJ1-2, with D unresolved. V lost 3 bases and J 5 bases, leaving 10 bases between the germline ends. Germline CDR1 and CDR2: GTSNPN and SVGIG (reference sequence). This CDR3 region has 12 residues. In DNA, the CDR3 is TGTGCCTGGAGGGTTGCCCCTTATGGCTACACCTTC. It is translated as CAWRVAPYGYTF.